This T cell receptor (beta chain) originates from a study of breast tumors, draining lymph nodes, adjacent tissues. Regarding the study as a whole: Most tumor T cells seemingly derive from lymph node, then expand in tumor. Luminal-like breast cancer showed significantly higher tumor–nontumor repertoire similarity than basal-like. That most tumor T cells come from lymph nodes remained unproven. Tumor repertoires ranked between lymph nodes and nontumor tissue in diversity, with V and J gene preferences.

TCRdb used MiXCR to reprocess the multiplex PCR reads, holding one entry per CDR3 protein. The sample shows 21,000 or so distinct CDR3 sequences, roughly 41% of them seen only once. This CDR3 region has 14 residues. V lost 2 bases and J lost 1, with 8 bases in between. This clonotype was seen at least ten times. As yet, its antigen is unknown. The TCR sequence derives from a female donor with breast cancer. Some clones in this sample may be carry-over from other donors' samples. The sample comprised breast tumor tissue. The V and J genes are TRBV12-3 or TRBV12-4 and TRBJ2-5, with D uncertain. CDR3 bases: TGTGCCAGCAGTTTACCGGATACCCAAGAGACCCAGTACTTC. This codes for CASSLPDTQETQYF.